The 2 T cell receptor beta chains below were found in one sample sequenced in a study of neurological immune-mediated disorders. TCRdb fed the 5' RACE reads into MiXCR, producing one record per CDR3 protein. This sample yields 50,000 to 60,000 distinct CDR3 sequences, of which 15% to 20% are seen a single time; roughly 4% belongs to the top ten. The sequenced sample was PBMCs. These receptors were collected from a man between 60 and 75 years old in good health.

The CDR3 is CASSLEWDAGSNQPQHF. CDR3 sequence (DNA): TGTGCCAGCAGTTTAGAGTGGGACGCAGGAAGCAATCAGCCCCAGCATTTT. The rearrangement links TRBV12-3 or TRBV12-4 to TRBJ1-5, with a tentative D call TRBD1 (5 bases). The CDR3 runs 17 residues. With 1 base removed from V and 1 base from J, the gap between germline ends came to 14 bases.

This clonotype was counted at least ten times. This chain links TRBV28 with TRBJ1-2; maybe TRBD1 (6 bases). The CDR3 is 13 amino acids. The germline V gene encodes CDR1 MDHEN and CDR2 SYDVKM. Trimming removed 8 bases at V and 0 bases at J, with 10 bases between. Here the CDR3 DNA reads TGTGCCAGCTGGACAGTTACTAACTATGGCTACACCTTC. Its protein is CASWTVTNYGYTF.